The subject of this entry is one T cell receptor (beta chain). Its antigen is not known. J gave up 5 bases and V 5 bases, and 12 bases lay outside the gene matches. Germline V gives CDR1 MNHEY, CDR2 SVGAGI. The CDR3 is 15 amino acids. This entry belongs to a study of long-term antiretroviral therapy in people with HIV. The assay, immunoSEQ v3.0, was run at survey level. Sequencing set out to capture about 40,000-50,000 T-cell genomes per sample. The repertoire was sequenced with immunoSEQ multiplex PCR; TCRdb's copy has only in-frame clones and lacks some. Seen here are 20,000 to 25,000 clones, around 90% observed once, and the top ten hold 6.5% to 8.5%. General study points: Before ART, certain clones expanded, and these dominated the repertoire at all time points. ART was followed by higher diversity that remained below transplant donor controls. In HIV, the repertoires covered a tighter span of CDR3 lengths than in controls.

This receptor was obtained from a man aged 18 to 30 with HIV. The chain uses TRBV6-5 and TRBJ2-7; 7 bases are shared with TRBD1. Sequences were derived from unsorted PBMCs, sampled 0.2 years before starting antiretroviral therapy. The chain's CDR3 is CASSHQDRFRDEQYF. The CDR3 DNA reads TGTGCCAGCAGTCACCAGGACAGGTTTCGCGACGAGCAGTACTTC.